The sequence of this TCR beta chain was determined in a study of spatial heterogeneity in lung cancer. Study-wide findings and caveats: The authors estimated that 5.5% to 7% of tumor T cells were covered for alpha chains and more than 11% for beta chains. In tumors, expanded intratumoral alpha and beta TCR counts tracked mutation counts.

Carried by each TCR cDNA molecule was a unique molecular identifier. Via MiXCR, TCRdb re-called the 5' RACE reads, giving one row per CDR3 protein. The data hold about 25,000 distinct CDR3 sequences, with 8.8% observed a single time. Time point noted: sample taken at primary tumor resection. This clonotype was counted between two and nine times. Its antigen is not identified. Germline V gives CDR1 SGHDT, CDR2 YYEEEE. Trimming took off 1 base at V and 0 bases at J, with 7 bases between the two ends. The CDR3 has 15 amino acids. The chain uses TRBV5-6 and TRBJ2-2, with D tentatively TRBD2 (6 bases). The starting material was lung tumor tissue, obtained at surgery. This clonotype was sampled from a male donor with early-stage non-small cell lung cancer. The CDR3 loop reads CASSLWGANTGELFF. The CDR3, as DNA: TGTGCCAGCAGCTTGTGGGGGGCGAACACCGGGGAGCTGTTTTTT. The full variable domain, completed using reference TRBV5-6 and TRBJ2-2, is DAGVTQSPTHLIKTRGQQVTLRCSPKSGHDTVSWYQQALGQGPQFIFQYYEEEERQRGNFPDRFSGHQFPNYSSELNVNALLLGDSALYLCASSLWGANTGELFFGEGSRLTVL.